The sequence of this TCR beta chain was determined in a study of siplizumab effects on memory and regulatory T cells. Trimming cost V 7 bases and J 3 bases, with 10 bases left between them. The V gene's germline CDR1 is SNHLY and CDR2 FYNNEI. The CDR3 loop spans 13 amino acids. Repertoires were generated with immunoSEQ multiplex PCR, while TCRdb's copy carries only in-frame clones and drops some. The sample shows roughly 75,000 clones, around 93% of them seen only once. Study-level findings and limits: The average Treg-derived proportion among mappable alloreactive CD4+ clones was 65% to 80% with siplizumab versus about 27% in controls. Naive-or-memory phenotypes were unassignable for roughly 75-95% of proliferating CD4+ or CD8+ clones. Tregs that proliferated in siplizumab cultures did not have their suppressive function confirmed. Few alloreactive clones mapped to unstimulated subsets.

Comment on this clone: Its antigen remains unidentified.

Sequencing was done on a sample of CD8+ T cells sorted from blood. This clonotype was obtained from a human donor in good health. This chain joins TRBV2 and TRBJ1-5, with D possibly being TRBD1 (5 bases). The CDR3 reads CASIRGSNQPQHF. In DNA form, the CDR3 reads TGTGCCAGCATAAGGGGTTCCAATCAGCCCCAGCATTTT.